This entry concerns a single T cell receptor (beta chain). Its specificity is unknown. As for the cDNA, it was generated by 5'RACE with 10-nucleotide random UMIs. TCRdb reanalysed the 5' RACE reads using MiXCR and keeps one entry per CDR3 protein. This table has around 61,000 distinct CDR3 sequences, approximately 5.1% appearing once. V lost 0 bases to trimming and J lost 1 base, with 9 bases between them. In germline, CDR1 is KGHSH, CDR2 LQKENI. This CDR3 contains 15 residues. The source of the sample is a study of neurological immune-mediated disorders. General study findings and limits: HTLV-1-associated myelopathy had the most TCR clonal expansion, whereas multiple sclerosis had the least (lower than in healthy controls).

It was from 2 million PBMCs stored at -80 C that the unsorted libraries were obtained. The sample taken for sequencing was PBMCs. The chain carries TRBV18 and TRBJ2-5, with TRBD2 as a possible D gene (5 bases). This receptor was taken from a human donor with multiple sclerosis. The donor label of this sample is uncertain. The chain's CDR3 is CASSPPTGIQETQYF. CDR3 nucleotides: TGTGCCAGCTCACCACCAACGGGGATCCAAGAGACCCAGTACTTC.